The clone carrying this T cell receptor (beta chain) was observed a few times. This CDR3 contains 16 residues. Germline V gene data show CDR1 as DFQATT and CDR2 as SNEGSKA (reference sequence). V gave up 1 base and J gave up 1 base; unmatched junction bases: 8. This sample was included in a study of Graves' ophthalmopathy and Graves' hyperthyroidism. Study-level background: Stable hyperthyroidism was defined by absence of ophthalmopathy within 18 months of follow-up.

RNA transcripts served as template for amplifying TCR beta CDR3 sequences. The authors performed first-round RT-PCR with HTBI primers and then a second-round multiplex PCR. TCRdb re-derived calls from the multiplex PCR reads in MiXCR, one entry per CDR3 protein. The sample has a few hundred thousand distinct CDR3 sequences; about two fifths are singletons. The specimen was peripheral blood or thyroid tissue (not recorded which). The genes are TRBV20-1 and TRBJ2-5; 8 positions match TRBD2. The sequence was collected from an adult man with Graves' hyperthyroidism. Written as DNA, the CDR3 is TGCAGTGCTAGAGCCCCCAGCGGGGGATTCCAAGAGACCCAGTACTTC. It encodes CSARAPSGGFQETQYF.